This T cell receptor beta chain was sequenced in a study of control samples from healthy donors and cancer patients. Some clones are missing from TCRdb's copy, which holds only in-frame ones; the method was immunoSEQ multiplex PCR. The sample includes some 150,000 clones, roughly 92% of them seen just once. The V and J ends lost 3 bases and 6 bases respectively, with 9 bases between them. The CDR3 extends over 13 amino acids. Germline CDR1 is MNHNS and CDR2 is SASEGT. The specimen sequenced was blood. This TCR derives from a man aged 40-49 years in good health. This sequence joins TRBV6-1 and TRBJ2-1; D possibly corresponds to TRBD1 (5 bases). CDR3 DNA: TGTGCCAGCAGTGACGGACACTCCAATGAGCAGTTCTTC. Translated, it gives CASSDGHSNEQFF.